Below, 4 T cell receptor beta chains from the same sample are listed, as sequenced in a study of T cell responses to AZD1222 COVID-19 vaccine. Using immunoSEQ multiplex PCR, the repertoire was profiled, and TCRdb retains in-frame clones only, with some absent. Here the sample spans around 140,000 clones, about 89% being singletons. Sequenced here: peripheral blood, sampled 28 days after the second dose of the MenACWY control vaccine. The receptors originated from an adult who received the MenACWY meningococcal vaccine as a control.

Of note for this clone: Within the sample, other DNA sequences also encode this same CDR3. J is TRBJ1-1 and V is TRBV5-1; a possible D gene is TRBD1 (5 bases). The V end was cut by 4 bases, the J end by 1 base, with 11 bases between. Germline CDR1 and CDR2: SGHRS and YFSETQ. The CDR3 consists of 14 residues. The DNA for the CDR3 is TGCGCCAGCAGCGGAGGGACGGCGAACACTGAAGCTTTCTTT. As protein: CASSGGTANTEAFF.

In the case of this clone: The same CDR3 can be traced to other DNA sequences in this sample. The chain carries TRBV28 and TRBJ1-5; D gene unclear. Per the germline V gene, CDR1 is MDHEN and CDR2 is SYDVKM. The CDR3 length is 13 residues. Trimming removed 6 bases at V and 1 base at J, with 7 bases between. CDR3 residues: CASSRDSNQPQHF. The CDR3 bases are TGTGCCAGCAGCCGTGACAGCAATCAGCCCCAGCATTTT.

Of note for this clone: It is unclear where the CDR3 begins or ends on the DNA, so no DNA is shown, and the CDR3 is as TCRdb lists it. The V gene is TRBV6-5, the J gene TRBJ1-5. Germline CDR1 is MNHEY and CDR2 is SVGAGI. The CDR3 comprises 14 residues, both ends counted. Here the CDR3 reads CASILVEDNQPQHF.

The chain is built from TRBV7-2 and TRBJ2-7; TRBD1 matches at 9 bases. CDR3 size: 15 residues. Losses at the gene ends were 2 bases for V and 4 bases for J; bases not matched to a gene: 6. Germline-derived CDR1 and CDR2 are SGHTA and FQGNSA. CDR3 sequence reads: CASSLRTGEEYEQYF. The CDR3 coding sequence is TGTGCCAGCAGCTTACGGACAGGGGAGGAATACGAGCAGTACTTC.